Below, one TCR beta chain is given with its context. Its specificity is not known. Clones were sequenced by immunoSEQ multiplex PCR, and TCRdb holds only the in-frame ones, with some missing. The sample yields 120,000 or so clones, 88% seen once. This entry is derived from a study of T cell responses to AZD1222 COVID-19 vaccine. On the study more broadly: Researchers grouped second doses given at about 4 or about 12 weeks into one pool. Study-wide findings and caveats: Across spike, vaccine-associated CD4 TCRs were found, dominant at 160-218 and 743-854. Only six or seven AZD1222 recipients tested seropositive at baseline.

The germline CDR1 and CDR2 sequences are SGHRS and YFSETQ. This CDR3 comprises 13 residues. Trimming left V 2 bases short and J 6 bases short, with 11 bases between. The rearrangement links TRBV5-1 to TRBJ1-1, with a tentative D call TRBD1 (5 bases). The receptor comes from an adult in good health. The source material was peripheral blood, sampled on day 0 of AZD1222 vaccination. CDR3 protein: CASSFPGRPEAFF. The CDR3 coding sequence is TGCGCCAGCAGCTTCCCAGGGCGGCCTGAAGCTTTCTTT.